The rows below give T cell receptor beta chains drawn from one sample of a study of tumor-infiltrating lymphocytes in primary liver carcinoma. TCRdb re-analysed the multiplex PCR reads in MiXCR, keeping a single row per CDR3 protein. There are 300,000 to 350,000 distinct CDR3 sequences in the sample; approximately 65% occur only once, and 5% to 6.5% lies in the top ten. Sequenced sample: peripheral blood. All receptors come from a middle-aged man with primary liver carcinoma and hepatitis B virus infection. CDR3s include the opening cysteine and the closing phenylalanine or tryptophan. The D gene is left open where the match is weak. Not every row has a clone size; where given, it reads once, few, many or a size class.

CDR3nt: TGTGCAAGCTCACCACGGACGGGGGTTAGCACAGATACGCAGTATTTT
CDR3aa: CASSPRTGVSTDTQYF
abundance: NA
d_gene: NA
j_gene: TRBJ2-3
v_gene: TRBV18

CDR3nt: TGTGCCAGCAGCTTCGGGCGGGTAAGCAATCCGCCCCAGCATTTT
CDR3aa: CASSFGRVSNPPQHF
abundance: NA
d_gene: NA
j_gene: TRBJ1-5
v_gene: TRBV11-1

CDR3nt: TGTGCCAGCAGTAAATCGTGGGGGACCAATGAGCAGTTCTTC
CDR3aa: CASSKSWGTNEQFF
abundance: many
d_gene: NA
j_gene: TRBJ2-1
v_gene: TRBV12-3/TRBV12-4

CDR3nt: TGCAGCGTTGGACTAGCGGGAGTCTTTGAGCAATTCTTC
CDR3aa: CSVGLAGVFEQFF
abundance: NA
d_gene: TRBD2
j_gene: TRBJ2-1
v_gene: TRBV29-1

CDR3nt: TGTGCCAGCAGTTACACGGGACGGATTCCCCCCACAGATACGCAGTATTTT
CDR3aa: CASSYTGRIPPTDTQYF
abundance: NA
d_gene: NA
j_gene: TRBJ2-3
v_gene: TRBV6-5

CDR3nt: TGTGCGAGCACCCCTAGGATAGGAGGTGAAGCTTTCTTT
CDR3aa: CASTPRIGGEAFF
abundance: once
d_gene: NA
j_gene: TRBJ1-1
v_gene: TRBV6-6

CDR3nt: TGTGCCAGCAGGCGGACAGGGGGATACGAGCAGTACTTC
CDR3aa: CASRRTGGYEQYF
abundance: many
d_gene: TRBD1
j_gene: TRBJ2-7
v_gene: TRBV12-3/TRBV12-4

CDR3nt: TGTGCCAGCAGCGGGACTAGCGGGAGGGCCGGCTCCTACAATGAGCAGTTCTTC
CDR3aa: CASSGTSGRAGSYNEQFF
abundance: few
d_gene: TRBD2
j_gene: TRBJ2-1
v_gene: TRBV14

CDR3nt: TGTGCCAACAGTTCCGGGACAGGGGCCAACGAGCAGTACTTC
CDR3aa: CANSSGTGANEQYF
abundance: once
d_gene: TRBD1
j_gene: TRBJ2-7
v_gene: TRBV5-5

CDR3nt: TGTGCCAGTTTTGAAACAGGGGTCTTGAACACTGAAGCTTTCTTT
CDR3aa: CASFETGVLNTEAFF
abundance: once
d_gene: TRBD1
j_gene: TRBJ1-1
v_gene: TRBV19

CDR3nt: TGTGCCAGCAGCTTAGATCGGGGTCGACTAAGCGGTTCGCAGTATTTT
CDR3aa: CASSLDRGRLSGSQYF
abundance: NA
d_gene: NA
j_gene: TRBJ2-3
v_gene: TRBV11-2

CDR3nt: TGTGCCAGCAGCTTCGGGACTAGCGGGACCGGGTCGTTGGATGAGCAGTTCTTC
CDR3aa: CASSFGTSGTGSLDEQFF
abundance: few
d_gene: TRBD2
j_gene: TRBJ2-1
v_gene: TRBV5-4

CDR3nt: TGTGCCAGCAGTGCCGGGGATCCGACTGAGACCCAGTACTTC
CDR3aa: CASSAGDPTETQYF
abundance: many
d_gene: NA
j_gene: TRBJ2-5
v_gene: TRBV6-1

CDR3nt: TGTGCCAACAGTTTCGGGACTAGCAAGTTGGGGAACGAGCAGTACTTC
CDR3aa: CANSFGTSKLGNEQYF
abundance: once
d_gene: TRBD2
j_gene: TRBJ2-7
v_gene: TRBV11-2

CDR3nt: TGTGCCAGTAGTTTCGGACTCTCCTACGAGCAGTACTTC
CDR3aa: CASSFGLSYEQYF
abundance: NA
d_gene: NA
j_gene: TRBJ2-7
v_gene: TRBV11-2

CDR3nt: TGTGCCAGCAGAACCCAGGGCCTAGCGGGGGGGGAGGCCCAGTACTTC
CDR3aa: CASRTQGLAGGEAQYF
abundance: NA
d_gene: TRBD2
j_gene: TRBJ2-5
v_gene: TRBV6-5

CDR3nt: TGCGCCAGCAGCCCGACCCTATTCTCTTCACCCCTCCACTTT
CDR3aa: CASSPTLFSSPLHF
abundance: many
d_gene: NA
j_gene: TRBJ1-6
v_gene: TRBV4-3

CDR3nt: TGTGCCAGCAGACTGGAGAACACTGAAGCTTTCTTT
CDR3aa: CASRLENTEAFF
abundance: NA
d_gene: NA
j_gene: TRBJ1-1
v_gene: TRBV28

CDR3nt: TGTGCCAGCAGCTTGCAGGGTGGGGAGACCCTGTACTTC
CDR3aa: CASSLQGGETLYF
abundance: NA
d_gene: NA
j_gene: TRBJ2-5
v_gene: TRBV5-4

CDR3nt: TGTGCCAGCAGTCCATCCCTGGGAACTCAGAGCTACAATGAGCAGTTCTTC
CDR3aa: CASSPSLGTQSYNEQFF
abundance: NA
d_gene: NA
j_gene: TRBJ2-1
v_gene: TRBV6-4

CDR3nt: TGTGACAGCAGCCGGGACAGGGAGGCAGATACGCAGTATTTT
CDR3aa: CDSSRDREADTQYF
abundance: NA
d_gene: TRBD1
j_gene: TRBJ2-3
v_gene: TRBV14

CDR3nt: TGCACCAGCAGCTTGGATGGAGGAGGGCCTTTCGAGCAGTACTTC
CDR3aa: CTSSLDGGGPFEQYF
abundance: once
d_gene: NA
j_gene: TRBJ2-7
v_gene: TRBV5-1

CDR3nt: TGTGCCATCAGGCCTGCTTTAGGGTCCTACGAGCAGTACTTC
CDR3aa: CAIRPALGSYEQYF
abundance: few
d_gene: NA
j_gene: TRBJ2-7
v_gene: TRBV10-3

CDR3nt: TGTGACATCAGTGGCTCCGGGACTAGGGCCTATGAGCAGTACTTC
CDR3aa: CDISGSGTRAYEQYF
abundance: once
d_gene: TRBD2
j_gene: TRBJ2-7
v_gene: TRBV10-3

CDR3nt: TGTGCCAGCAGCTTTGGCACAGGGGTAGATACGCAGTATTTT
CDR3aa: CASSFGTGVDTQYF
abundance: NA
d_gene: TRBD1
j_gene: TRBJ2-3
v_gene: TRBV5-6

CDR3nt: TGCAGTGCTAGAGTCCCAATGGGGCGATCGGAGCTGTTTTTT
CDR3aa: CSARVPMGRSELFF
abundance: few
d_gene: NA
j_gene: TRBJ2-2
v_gene: TRBV20-1

CDR3nt: TGTGCCAACAGTGTCGTCTACGAGCAGTACTTC
CDR3aa: CANSVVYEQYF
abundance: NA
d_gene: NA
j_gene: TRBJ2-7
v_gene: TRBV2

CDR3nt: TGTGCCAGCAGCTGGGTGGTGGGCAATAGCAATCAGCCCCAGCATTTT
CDR3aa: CASSWVVGNSNQPQHF
abundance: many
d_gene: NA
j_gene: TRBJ1-5
v_gene: TRBV5-5

CDR3nt: TGTGCCAGCAGTTCCCTTAGCAATACGCAGTATTTT
CDR3aa: CASSSLSNTQYF
abundance: many
d_gene: NA
j_gene: TRBJ2-3
v_gene: TRBV12-3/TRBV12-4

CDR3nt: TGTGCCAGCAACTTATTATCGGGGGGCACTGAAGCTTTCTTT
CDR3aa: CASNLLSGGTEAFF
abundance: once
d_gene: NA
j_gene: TRBJ1-1
v_gene: TRBV7-9

CDR3nt: TGTGCCAGCAGCTCAACCGGGACAGGGGGTTTCGGTGAAGCTTTCTTT
CDR3aa: CASSSTGTGGFGEAFF
abundance: many
d_gene: TRBD1
j_gene: TRBJ1-1
v_gene: TRBV11-3

CDR3nt: TGTGCCAGCAGTATATATGGGACCGGGGGAGGGGGAGATACGCAGTATTTT
CDR3aa: CASSIYGTGGGGDTQYF
abundance: NA
d_gene: NA
j_gene: TRBJ2-3
v_gene: TRBV12-3/TRBV12-4

CDR3nt: TGTGTCAGCAAAACCGTGATCTACGAGCAGTACTTC
CDR3aa: CVSKTVIYEQYF
abundance: NA
d_gene: NA
j_gene: TRBJ2-7
v_gene: TRBV11-2

CDR3nt: TGCGCCAGCATCCCAGGAGGGGGACTAGCGGGGGCCAGCCCAATGTACGATGAACAGTTCTTC
CDR3aa: CASIPGGGLAGASPMYDEQFF
abundance: NA
d_gene: TRBD2
j_gene: TRBJ2-1
v_gene: TRBV11-2

CDR3nt: TGCAGCGTTGGGGGCCCTGGGGAGAGGGGATACGAGCAGTACTTC
CDR3aa: CSVGGPGERGYEQYF
abundance: many
d_gene: NA
j_gene: TRBJ2-7
v_gene: TRBV29-1

CDR3nt: TGTGCCAGCAGTTTCAGGCAGGGAAGTGGGCGACGAGAAAAACTGTTTTTT
CDR3aa: CASSFRQGSGRREKLFF
abundance: many
d_gene: NA
j_gene: TRBJ1-4
v_gene: TRBV12-3/TRBV12-4

CDR3nt: TGTGCCAGCAGCGAGCTCCTAGGGGACTCCTACGAGCAGTACTTC
CDR3aa: CASSELLGDSYEQYF
abundance: once
d_gene: NA
j_gene: TRBJ2-7
v_gene: TRBV4-2

CDR3nt: TGTGCCAGCACCACGACCGACAGGGACCACGAGCAGTACTTC
CDR3aa: CASTTTDRDHEQYF
abundance: many
d_gene: TRBD1
j_gene: TRBJ2-7
v_gene: TRBV6-5

CDR3nt: TGTGCCAGCAGCCATAAAGCGGGGAACACAGATACTCTGTATTTT
CDR3aa: CASSHKAGNTDTLYF
abundance: once
d_gene: TRBD2
j_gene: TRBJ2-3
v_gene: TRBV11-2

CDR3nt: TGTGCCAGCAGTTATCTTGGTGATGGGCCCAGGGGGAACAATGAGCAGTTCTTC
CDR3aa: CASSYLGDGPRGNNEQFF
abundance: many
d_gene: TRBD1
j_gene: TRBJ2-1
v_gene: TRBV6-6

CDR3nt: TGTGCCAGCAGCACAGCGGGATGTCAAGAGACCCAGTACTTC
CDR3aa: CASSTAGCQETQYF
abundance: once
d_gene: TRBD2
j_gene: TRBJ2-5
v_gene: TRBV11-2

CDR3nt: TGTGCCAGCAGTTCCGGGGCAGGTCAGCCCCATCATTTT
CDR3aa: CASSSGAGQPHHF
abundance: NA
d_gene: NA
j_gene: TRBJ1-5
v_gene: TRBV12-3/TRBV12-4

CDR3nt: TGCAGCGTTGAAGTATCGGGAGGTCAGCCCCAGCATTTT
CDR3aa: CSVEVSGGQPQHF
abundance: many
d_gene: NA
j_gene: TRBJ1-5
v_gene: TRBV29-1

CDR3nt: TGTGCCAGCAGCTTAGGGGACAGGGAACTGTACGAGCAGTACTTC
CDR3aa: CASSLGDRELYEQYF
abundance: NA
d_gene: TRBD1
j_gene: TRBJ2-7
v_gene: TRBV7-9

CDR3nt: TGTGCCAGCAGCCCGACGGGGGCCGAGGGAAAACTGTTTTTT
CDR3aa: CASSPTGAEGKLFF
abundance: few
d_gene: NA
j_gene: TRBJ1-4
v_gene: TRBV7-9

CDR3nt: TGTGCCAGCAGTTACTCACAGGGAGGGACTAACTATGGCTACACCTTC
CDR3aa: CASSYSQGGTNYGYTF
abundance: many
d_gene: NA
j_gene: TRBJ1-2
v_gene: TRBV6-5

CDR3nt: TGCGCCAGCAGAGCGGACGGGGTAGGAGAGACCCAGTACTTC
CDR3aa: CASRADGVGETQYF
abundance: NA
d_gene: NA
j_gene: TRBJ2-5
v_gene: TRBV5-1

CDR3nt: TGTGCCAGCTCAACGACAGTGTCGGAGACCCAGTACTTC
CDR3aa: CASSTTVSETQYF
abundance: few
d_gene: NA
j_gene: TRBJ2-5
v_gene: TRBV18

CDR3nt: TGTGCCAGCAGCCCGGCAGGCCAAAGAGGAGCTTTCTTT
CDR3aa: CASSPAGQRGAFF
abundance: few
d_gene: NA
j_gene: TRBJ1-1
v_gene: TRBV4-2

CDR3nt: TGTGCCAGCCGCCTCGGGCGGATGAACACTGAAGCTTTCTTT
CDR3aa: CASRLGRMNTEAFF
abundance: many
d_gene: NA
j_gene: TRBJ1-1
v_gene: TRBV6-5

CDR3nt: TGTGCCAGCTCACGGGACAGAGAAGTGAACACTGAAGCTTTCTTT
CDR3aa: CASSRDREVNTEAFF
abundance: once
d_gene: TRBD1
j_gene: TRBJ1-1
v_gene: TRBV18

CDR3nt: TGCGCCAGCAGCCGAGCCGTGGGGGGCACCGGGGAGCTGTTTTTT
CDR3aa: CASSRAVGGTGELFF
abundance: NA
d_gene: NA
j_gene: TRBJ2-2
v_gene: TRBV4-3

CDR3nt: TGTGCCAGTAGGGCAGGGGGCGCGAATCATCGAGCAGATATGCAGTATTTT
CDR3aa: CASRAGGANHRADMQYF
abundance: NA
d_gene: TRBD1
j_gene: TRBJ2-3
v_gene: TRBV6-5

CDR3nt: TGTGCCAGCACTCGGGACAGACCCTACAATGAGCAGTTCTTC
CDR3aa: CASTRDRPYNEQFF
abundance: few
d_gene: TRBD1
j_gene: TRBJ2-1
v_gene: TRBV28

CDR3nt: TGTGCCAGCAGTTTGGGACATCGGGAAAAACTGTTTTTT
CDR3aa: CASSLGHREKLFF
abundance: many
d_gene: NA
j_gene: TRBJ1-4
v_gene: TRBV12-3/TRBV12-4

CDR3nt: TGCGCCAGCAGCCAAGGGACTAGCGGCAACGATGAGCAGTTCTTC
CDR3aa: CASSQGTSGNDEQFF
abundance: NA
d_gene: TRBD2
j_gene: TRBJ2-1
v_gene: TRBV5-1

CDR3nt: TGTGCCAGCAGTTTGGAGAGTTATAGTAATCAGCCCCAGTATTTT
CDR3aa: CASSLESYSNQPQYF
abundance: NA
d_gene: NA
j_gene: TRBJ2-3
v_gene: TRBV6-2/TRBV6-3

CDR3nt: TGTGCCAGCACCCGAAGTAGCGGGCTAGCCAAAAACATTCAGTACTTC
CDR3aa: CASTRSSGLAKNIQYF
abundance: many
d_gene: TRBD2
j_gene: TRBJ2-4
v_gene: TRBV12-3/TRBV12-4

CDR3nt: TGTGCCAGCGACACCGGGACTACCCCCTACGAGCAGTACTTC
CDR3aa: CASDTGTTPYEQYF
abundance: NA
d_gene: TRBD2
j_gene: TRBJ2-7
v_gene: TRBV11-2